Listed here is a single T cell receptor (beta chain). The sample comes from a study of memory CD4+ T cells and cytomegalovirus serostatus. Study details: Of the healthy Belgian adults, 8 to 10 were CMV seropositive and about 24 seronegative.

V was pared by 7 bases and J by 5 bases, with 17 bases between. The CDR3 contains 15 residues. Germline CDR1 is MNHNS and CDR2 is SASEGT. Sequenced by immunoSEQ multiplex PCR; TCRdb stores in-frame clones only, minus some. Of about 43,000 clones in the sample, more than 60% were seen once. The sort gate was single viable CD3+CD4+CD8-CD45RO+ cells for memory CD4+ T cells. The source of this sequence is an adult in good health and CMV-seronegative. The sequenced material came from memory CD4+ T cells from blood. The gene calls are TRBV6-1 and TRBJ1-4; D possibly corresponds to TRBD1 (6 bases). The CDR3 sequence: CASTFLGHLNEKLFF. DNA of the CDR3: TGTGCCAGCACCTTCTTGGGACACTTGAATGAAAAACTGTTTTTT.